This T cell receptor beta chain was found in a study of OX40 agonist ivuxolimab in advanced cancers. Looking at the study overall: Every 2 weeks, patients got intravenous ivuxolimab at one of six dose levels (0.01-10 mg/kg). Prior anti-PD-1, anti-PD-L1 or anti-CTLA-4 therapy was allowed; 40% had some.

The repertoire was sequenced with immunoSEQ multiplex PCR; TCRdb's copy has only in-frame clones and lacks some. Among tens of thousands of clones listed, roughly 84% were seen once. CDR3 size: 14 residues. With 1 base removed from V and 2 bases from J, the gap between germline ends came to 10 bases. Germline assignment: CDR1 SGHNT and CDR2 YYREEE (reference sequence). This TCR was recovered from an adult with an advanced solid tumor such as melanoma, head and neck, liver or kidney cancer. This chain uses TRBV5-4 with TRBJ2-7; possible D gene TRBD2, 5 bases. Material: CD4+ or CD8+ T cells sorted from blood, obtained in a trial of the OX40 agonist ivuxolimab. The CDR3, as DNA: TGTGCCAGCAGCTTGACAGCGGCCACCTACGAGCAGTACTTC. This translates into CASSLTAATYEQYF.